These 27 T cell receptor beta chains came from one sample sequenced in a study of blood T cell repertoires in COVID-19. Method: immunoSEQ multiplex PCR; TCRdb's copy keeps in-frame clones and lacks some. The table has more than 300,000 clones, over 75% seen once. Sequenced input: PBMCs or T cells enriched from blood (not recorded which). The source of these receptors is a man aged 35 to 55 in a cohort exposed to, infected with or recovered from COVID-19 (not recorded which).

V gene TRBV6-1 combines with J gene TRBJ2-2, with 7 nucleotides matching TRBD2. There are 17 residues in the CDR3. The V gene end was trimmed by 2 bases and the J gene end by 2 bases; junction bases not matched to a gene: 8. Germline V gene lookup returns CDR1 MNHNS and CDR2 SASEGT. Here the CDR3 reads CASSERGGSRNTGELFF. The CDR3 region has the DNA TGTGCCAGCAGTGAAAGGGGAGGGTCGAGAAACACCGGGGAGCTGTTTTTT.

The chain uses TRBV20-1 and TRBJ2-4, with no clear D. Germline CDR1 reads DFQATT; CDR2 reads SNEGSKA (reference sequence). The CDR3 runs 11 residues. V was clipped by 5 bases and J by 13 bases, with 15 bases between them. The CDR3 nucleotides are TGCAGTGCTTCCGTCCCCCCTCTACAGTACTTC. Translated, it gives CSASVPPLQYF.

The V gene is TRBV2, the J gene TRBJ2-3; the D gene is possibly TRBD2 (6 bases). Germline V gives CDR1 SNHLY, CDR2 FYNNEI. V lost 4 bases and J lost 2, with 7 bases in between. There are 13 residues in the CDR3. CDR3 region: CASSGTTTDTQYF. DNA for the CDR3: TGTGCCAGCAGTGGGACTACCACAGATACGCAGTATTTT.

This clone was counted ten times or more. This chain connects TRBV23-1 to TRBJ1-2; tentatively, D is TRBD1 (5 bases). TRBV23-1 is designated an ORF whose function remains uncertain. CDR3 size: 14 residues. Deletions cut 1 base from V and 4 bases from J, with 10 bases between. This chain's CDR3 is CASSQFQGSYGYTF. In DNA, the CDR3 is TGCGCCAGCAGTCAATTTCAGGGTAGCTATGGCTACACCTTC.

This clone was seen a single time. The chain uses TRBV7-2 and TRBJ1-3, with TRBD1 matching over 8 bases. Germline CDR1 and CDR2: SGHTA and FQGNSA. Trimming at V came to 5 bases and at J to 2 bases, leaving 5 bases not matched to a gene. This CDR3 has 15 residues. CDR3 residues: CASSPDRGTGNTIYF. The CDR3 DNA reads TGTGCCAGCAGCCCTGACAGGGGTACTGGAAACACCATATATTTT. The full variable domain, completed using reference TRBV7-2 and TRBJ1-3, is GAGVSQSPSNKVTEKGKDVELRCDPISGHTALYWYRQSLGQGLEFLIYFQGNSAPDKSGLPSDRFSAERTGGSVSTLTIQRTQQEDSAVYLCASSPDRGTGNTIYFGEGSWLTVV.

The V call is TRBV24-1, the J call TRBJ1-2; D unresolved. Trimming took off 1 base at V and 8 bases at J, with 22 bases between the two ends. This CDR3 has 17 residues. Germline CDR1 KGHDR, CDR2 SFDVKD. The CDR3 region has the DNA TGTGCCACCAGTGATTTAGGCACATCGGAGGGTTTGTTGGGCTACACCTTC. Translating it yields CATSDLGTSEGLLGYTF.

Only a few counts were recorded for this clone. The V and J genes are TRBV7-3 and TRBJ2-1; TRBD1 is a possible D gene (5 bases). This CDR3 spans 15 amino acids. Between the trimmed V and J ends, which lost 2 bases and 6 bases, there was a span of 14 bases. Germline CDR1 reads SGHTA; CDR2 reads FQGTGA. CDR3 residues: CASSLYLGRGNEQFF. The CDR3 DNA follows: TGTGCCAGCAGCTTATATCTGGGAAGGGGCAATGAGCAGTTCTTC.

The V and J genes are TRBV19 and TRBJ2-2; TRBD1 aligns across 8 bases. V lost 5 bases, J lost 4 bases, and 9 bases stayed unmatched. CDR1 LNHDA and CDR2 SQIVND come from the germline V gene (reference sequence). There are 16 residues in the CDR3. As DNA, the CDR3 is TGTGCCAGTAGTTTTCGGAGACAGGGGACCACCGGGGAGCTGTTTTTT. It is translated as CASSFRRQGTTGELFF. Looking up the rest from reference TRBV19 and TRBJ2-2 gives the full variable domain: DGGITQSPKYLFRKEGQNVTLSCEQNLNHDAMYWYRQDPGQGLRLIYYSQIVNDFQKGDIAEGYSVSREKKESFPLTVTSAQKNPTAFYLCASSFRRQGTTGELFFGEGSRLTVL.

V usage is TRBV29-1 and J usage is TRBJ2-1; tentative D call: TRBD1 (6 bases). The V end was cut by 1 base, the J end by 8 bases, with 15 bases between. The CDR3 length is 14 residues. The germline V gene has CDR1 SQVTM and CDR2 ANQGSEA. This CDR3 reads CSVEGKTGYHEQFF. CDR3 sequence (DNA): TGCAGCGTTGAAGGGAAAACAGGGTACCATGAGCAGTTCTTC.

This chain connects TRBV7-3 to TRBJ2-7; the match to TRBD2 covers 7 bases. This CDR3 region has 13 residues. Germline V CDR1 and CDR2: SGHTA, FQGTGA. Trimming took 5 bases from V and 6 from J; bases not matched to a gene: 7. This CDR3 reads CASSPGGRGEQYF. The CDR3, as DNA: TGTGCCAGCAGCCCGGGGGGTCGAGGCGAGCAGTACTTC. Full variable domain (remainder filled in from reference TRBV7-3 and TRBJ2-7): GAGVSQTPSNKVTEKGKYVELRCDPISGHTALYWYRQSLGQGPEFLIYFQGTGAADDSGLPNDRFFAVRPEGSVSTLKIQRTERGDSAVYLCASSPGGRGEQYFGPGTRLTVT.

The V call is TRBV30, the J call TRBJ1-5, with 9 bases aligning to TRBD1. After removal of 3 bases from V and 4 bases from J, the junction contained 7 bases not matched to a gene. Germline-derived CDR1 and CDR2 are GTSNPN and SVGIG (reference sequence). The CDR3 runs 15 residues. Here the CDR3 reads CAWSMGQGWNQPQHF. The CDR3 DNA reads as TGTGCCTGGAGCATGGGACAGGGTTGGAATCAGCCCCAGCATTTT.

Only a few counts were recorded for this clone. The chain links TRBV5-3 to TRBJ1-6, with D perhaps TRBD1 (5 bases). TRBV5-3 counts as an open reading frame of uncertain function. The CDR3 totals 16 residues. V gave up 0 bases and J gave up 8 bases, with 15 bases separating them. CDR3 sequence: CARSLEGQGWDSPLHF. The CDR3 DNA reads as TGTGCCAGAAGCTTGGAGGGGCAGGGATGGGATTCACCCCTCCACTTT.

The CDR3 DNA reads as TGTGCCAGCAGCGCCCGCTCAGGGATCGGCCAGTACTTC. It codes for CASSARSGIGQYF. The V gene is TRBV9, the J gene TRBJ2-5; TRBD1 might be the D (5 bases). Looked up from germline, CDR1 is SGDLS and CDR2 is YYNGEE. The CDR3 spans 13 residues. Trimming left V 3 bases short and J 10 bases short, with 16 bases between.

This chain joins TRBV7-8 and TRBJ1-1; possible D gene TRBD1, 5 bases. Germline-derived CDR1 and CDR2 are SGHVS and FQNEAQ. This CDR3 comprises 14 residues. The V end lost 1 base, the J end lost 10 bases, and 16 bases lay between the germline ends. The CDR3 bases are TGTGCCAGCAGCTTAGAGACAGTGGCGATTTTAGCTTTCTTT. It yields the protein CASSLETVAILAFF.

The gene calls are TRBV5-6 and TRBJ1-2; tentative D call: TRBD1 (6 bases). CDR1 SGHDT and CDR2 YYEEEE come from the germline V gene. The germline V and J ends were trimmed by 4 bases and 4 bases, with 17 bases remaining between them. The CDR3 is 15 residues long. In DNA, the CDR3 is TGTGCCAGCAGCCCCTCCCCCCAGGGGAGCTATGGCTACACCTTC. This codes for CASSPSPQGSYGYTF.

This clone is a singleton in its sample. The chain has TRBV10-3 and TRBJ2-1; 9 bases match TRBD2. Per the germline V gene, CDR1 is ENHRY and CDR2 is SYGVKD. V dropped 4 bases and J dropped 9; count of bases not matched to a gene: 7. CDR3 length: 14 amino acids. The CDR3 region has the DNA TGTGCCATCAGTGTAGAAGCGGGAGGCAGTGAGCAGTTCTTC. Encoded protein: CAISVEAGGSEQFF.

This rearrangement joins TRBV30 to TRBJ1-1, with D unclear. The CDR3 spans 13 residues. V was pared by 5 bases and J by 0 bases, with 10 bases between. Per germline, CDR1 GTSNPN and CDR2 SVGIG (reference sequence). CDR3 residues: CAWGSEVNTEAFF. The CDR3 region has the DNA TGTGCCTGGGGGAGTGAGGTGAACACTGAAGCTTTCTTT.

This chain links TRBV7-6 with TRBJ2-1; unclear D gene. The CDR3 runs to 13 residues. CDR1 and CDR2 (germline): SGHVS, FNYEAQ. Trimming removed 1 base at V and 8 bases at J, with 9 bases between. The CDR3 region is CASSLGGEDEQFF. The CDR3 nucleotides read TGTGCCAGCAGCTTAGGCGGAGAGGATGAGCAGTTCTTC.

The chain joins TRBV11-2 to TRBJ2-7; TRBD1 matches at 11 bases. This CDR3 region has 15 residues. From germline, CDR1 is SGHAT and CDR2 FQNNGV. V dropped 5 bases and J dropped 4; count of bases not matched to a gene: 7. CDR3 coding DNA: TGTGCCAGCAGCCTTCCCGGGACAGGGGGATACGAGCAGTACTTC. Residues: CASSLPGTGGYEQYF.

The V and J genes are TRBV5-8 and TRBJ2-7; D is unclear. The CDR3 is 11 amino acids. The germline V gene encodes CDR1 SGHTS and CDR2 YDEGEE. V was cut by 2 bases and J by 3 bases, with 3 bases left in between. CDR3 nucleotides: TGTGCCAGCAGCTTTAGCTACGAGCAGTACTTC. Residues: CASSFSYEQYF.

This clone was detected a few times. V usage is TRBV5-1 and J usage is TRBJ2-2; TRBD2 aligns across 11 bases. Germline trimming cut 2 bases from V and 0 bases from J; bases unmatched to any gene: 9. Germline CDR1 reads SGHRS; CDR2 reads YFSETQ. The CDR3 spans 19 residues. CDR3 in amino acids: CASSFLGTSGRANTGELFF. The CDR3 nucleotides are TGCGCCAGCAGCTTCCTGGGGACTAGCGGACGAGCGAACACCGGGGAGCTGTTTTTT.

This sequence joins TRBV19 and TRBJ1-5, with unresolved D. This CDR3 has 14 residues. The V end was cut by 0 bases, the J end by 4 bases, with 7 bases between. The germline V gene encodes CDR1 LNHDA and CDR2 SQIVND (reference sequence). CDR3 residues: CASSIEWQNQPQHF. CDR3 nucleotide sequence: TGTGCCAGTAGTATAGAGTGGCAGAATCAGCCCCAGCATTTT.

The CDR3 DNA reads as TGTGCCAGCAGTTTACAGGGGAATCTGTTGCAGTACTTC. Its protein is CASSLQGNLLQYF. The chain joins TRBV27 to TRBJ2-7, with D possibly matching TRBD1 (6 bases). Germline-derived CDR1 and CDR2 are MNHEY and SMNVEV (reference sequence). The CDR3 is made up of 13 amino acids. The V end was cut by 2 bases, the J end by 9 bases, with 14 bases between.

The chain uses TRBV4-2 and TRBJ1-1; 11 bases are shared with TRBD1. In germline, CDR1 is LGHNA, CDR2 YNFKEQ. This CDR3 comprises 16 residues. Losses at the gene ends were 6 bases for V and 5 bases for J; bases not matched to a gene: 11. The CDR3 region has the DNA TGTGCCAGCAGACTTGGACAGGGGGCGTCGGGGACTGAAGCTTTCTTT. The encoded protein is CASRLGQGASGTEAFF.

The CDR3 nucleotides read TGTGCCAGCAGCCTTAGCGGGGCAGGATACAATGAGCAGTTCTTC. Translated: CASSLSGAGYNEQFF. The rearrangement uses TRBV11-3 and TRBJ2-1, with 8 nucleotides matching TRBD2. The germline V gene encodes CDR1 SGHNT and CDR2 YENEEA. The ends lost 5 bases at V and 4 bases at J; junction bases unmatched: 7. CDR3 size: 15 residues.

V usage is TRBV7-9 and J usage is TRBJ2-1, with a tentative D call TRBD1 (6 bases). The germline CDR1 and CDR2 sequences are SEHNR and FQNEAQ (reference sequence). This CDR3 is built from 11 residues. V lost 8 bases to trimming and J lost 6 bases, with 8 bases between them. The CDR3 here is CASQQGNEQFF. The CDR3 DNA sequence: TGTGCCAGCCAACAGGGCAATGAGCAGTTCTTC.

V is TRBV6-1 and J is TRBJ1-4; D not certain. The V gene lost 0 bases and the J gene lost 1 base, with 9 bases spanning the gap. The CDR3 contains 16 residues. Germline CDR1 is MNHNS and CDR2 is SASEGT. The CDR3 nucleotides are TGTGCCAGCAGTGAAGCGCCGAGAAGAACTAATGAAAAACTGTTTTTT. This gives the protein CASSEAPRRTNEKLFF.